The 8 T cell receptor beta chains below all came from one sample that was sequenced in a study of blood T cells in healthy people across ages. A second PCR of 7 to 11 cycles used a sample-barcoded 5' primer and a J-beta primer mix. TCRdb recomputed calls from the 5' RACE reads with MiXCR, one row per CDR3 protein. The table records about 640,000 distinct CDR3 sequences, about 53% of them present only once. Sequencing was performed on blood. The receptor set was obtained from a man in his sixties in good health.

V and J are TRBV19 and TRBJ2-3; D might be TRBD2 (5 bases). Trimming stripped 5 bases from V and 2 bases from J, with 11 bases between. Germline V gene sequence: CDR1 LNHDA, CDR2 SQIVND (reference sequence). CDR3 length: 14 residues. The CDR3 spells CASSPRTATDTQYF. CDR3 nucleotides: TGTGCCAGTAGTCCTCGGACTGCCACAGATACGCAGTATTTT.

The V gene is TRBV10-3, the J gene TRBJ2-2; D is possibly TRBD2 (6 bases). The CDR3 has 15 amino acids. Germline assignment: CDR1 ENHRY and CDR2 SYGVKD. V dropped 8 bases and J dropped 3 bases, with 16 bases sitting between them. The DNA of the CDR3 is TGTGCCATCCGCCGGAGGGACGAACACACCGGGGAGCTGTTTTTT. Translated, it gives CAIRRRDEHTGELFF.

This clonotype was seen a handful of times. Here the CDR3 DNA reads TGCGCCAGCAGCCCCGCGCCGACACCAGAGACCCAGTACTTC. This sequence encodes CASSPAPTPETQYF. The chain recombines TRBV4-1 with TRBJ2-7; D gene uncertain. The DNA end is a closer match to TRBJ2-5, so the J assignment may be wrong. Germline V gene data show CDR1 as MGHRA and CDR2 as YSYEKL. This CDR3 contains 14 residues.

V gene TRBV14 combines with J gene TRBJ1-2, with D perhaps matching TRBD1 (6 bases). Trimming shortened V by 4 bases and J by 3 bases, and 9 bases separated the two germline ends. CDR3 length: 13 residues. Germline values: CDR1 SGHDN, CDR2 FVKESK. For the CDR3, the DNA is TGTGCCAGCAGCCGGGGGGGCGACTATGGCTACACCTTC. Its protein product is CASSRGGDYGYTF.

The rearrangement joins TRBV7-2 to TRBJ2-1; perhaps TRBD1 as D (9 bases). In germline, CDR1 is SGHTA, CDR2 FQGNSA. Trimming pared 5 bases from V and 5 bases from J, leaving 19 bases between. This CDR3 region has 16 residues. In DNA form, the CDR3 reads TGTGCCAGCAGCCGACGGGGGGGACAGGGAAACAATGAGCAGTTCTTC. It codes for CASSRRGGQGNNEQFF.

The sample holds a few counts of this clonotype. The chain has TRBV5-6 and TRBJ2-7, with D perhaps matching TRBD2 (5 bases). Germline-derived CDR1 and CDR2 are SGHDT and YYEEEE. Deletions cut 0 bases from V and 2 bases from J, with 12 bases between. This CDR3 region has 15 residues. Written as DNA, the CDR3 is TGTGCCAGCAGCTTGGTTCCTAGCCCACCCTACGAGCAGTACTTC. Residues: CASSLVPSPPYEQYF.

The chain has TRBV2 and TRBJ2-7; D uncertain. The CDR3 spans 15 residues. Trimming shortened V by 0 bases and J by 3 bases, and 12 bases separated the two germline ends. The germline CDR1 and CDR2 sequences are SNHLY and FYNNEI. CDR3 nucleotide sequence: TGTGCCAGCAGTGAAGCGCGACACCCCCTCTACGAGCAGTACTTC. The encoded protein is CASSEARHPLYEQYF.

The chain carries TRBV7-2 and TRBJ2-5, with 11 bases that match TRBD2. This CDR3 is built from 15 residues. Germline V gene sequence: CDR1 SGHTA, CDR2 FQGNSA. Trimming at V came to 3 bases and at J to 5 bases, leaving 5 bases not matched to a gene. The CDR3 bases are TGTGCCAGCAGCTTTGGTAGCGGGGGGGCGGAGACCCAGTACTTC. It translates to CASSFGSGGAETQYF.